This T cell receptor beta chain appears in the sequencing data of a study of beta chain features in type 1 diabetes. Study-wide findings and caveats: Shorter TCRB CDR3s, moderately but significantly so, marked every one of the four CD4+ subsets in Type 1 diabetes patients.

cDNA synthesis used the whole RNA isolate, giving expressed TCRB sequences. It was found that naive, central memory and regulatory T cell samples averaged about 4 million reads. Only in-frame clones appear in the TCRdb table, and some are missing; sequencing was by immunoSEQ multiplex PCR. Found here are hundreds of thousands of clones, around 9.7% of them singletons; the top ten hold around 1%. The V gene end was trimmed by 10 bases and the J gene end by 5 bases; junction bases not matched to a gene: 4. The CDR3 has 12 amino acids. CDR1 and CDR2 from the germline V gene are ENHRY and SYGVKD. This clone has just a few counts. Its antigen is not identified.

The TCR sequence derives from a man aged 25-45 years with type 1 diabetes. The chain carries TRBV10-3 and TRBJ1-1, with 10 nucleotides matching TRBD1. Sequenced input: central memory CD4+ T cells from blood. CDR3: CATGTGATEAFF. The CDR3 DNA sequence: TGTGCCACCGGGACAGGGGCAACTGAAGCTTTCTTT.